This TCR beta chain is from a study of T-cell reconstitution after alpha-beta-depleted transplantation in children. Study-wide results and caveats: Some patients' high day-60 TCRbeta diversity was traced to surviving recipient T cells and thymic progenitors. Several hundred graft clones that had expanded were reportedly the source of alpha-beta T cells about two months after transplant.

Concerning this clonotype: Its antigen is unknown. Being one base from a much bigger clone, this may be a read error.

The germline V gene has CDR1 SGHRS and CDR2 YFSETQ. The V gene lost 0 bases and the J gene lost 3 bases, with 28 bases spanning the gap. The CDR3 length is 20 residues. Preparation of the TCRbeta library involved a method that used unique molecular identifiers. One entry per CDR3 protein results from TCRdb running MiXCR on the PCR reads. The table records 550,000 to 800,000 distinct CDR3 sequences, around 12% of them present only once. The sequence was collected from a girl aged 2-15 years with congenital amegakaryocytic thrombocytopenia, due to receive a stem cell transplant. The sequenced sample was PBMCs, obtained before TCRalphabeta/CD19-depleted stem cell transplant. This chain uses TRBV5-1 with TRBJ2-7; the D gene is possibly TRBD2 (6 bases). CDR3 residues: CASSLVERGMGDVYYYEQYF. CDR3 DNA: TGCGCCAGCAGCTTGGTGGAACGGGGGATGGGGGACGTGTACTACTACGAGCAGTACTTC.